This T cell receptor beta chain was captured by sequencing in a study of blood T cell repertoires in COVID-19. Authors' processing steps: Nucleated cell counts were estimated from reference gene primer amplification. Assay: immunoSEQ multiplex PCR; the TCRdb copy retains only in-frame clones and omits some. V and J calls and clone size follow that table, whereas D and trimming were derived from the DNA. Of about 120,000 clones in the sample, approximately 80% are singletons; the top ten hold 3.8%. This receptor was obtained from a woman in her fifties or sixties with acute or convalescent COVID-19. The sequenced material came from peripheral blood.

Written as DNA, the CDR3 is TGTGCCAGCTCACAACGGACTAGAGCAGAGACCCAGTACTTC. Translated, it gives CASSQRTRAETQYF. The chain recombines TRBV18 with TRBJ2-5, with 7 bases matching TRBD2. The V gene's germline CDR1 is KGHSH and CDR2 LQKENI. Trimming at V came to 4 bases and at J to 4 bases, leaving 6 bases not matched to a gene. This CDR3 spans 14 amino acids.